These T cell receptor beta chains were read from a single sample in a study of blood T cell repertoires in COVID-19. Generated by immunoSEQ multiplex PCR, the TCRdb table keeps only in-frame clones and is missing some. The sample shows over 55,000 clones, over 75% of them seen only once. Sequencing input: peripheral blood. The receptors were gathered from a human donor in a cohort sampled during active COVID-19. CDR3s include the opening cysteine and the closing phenylalanine or tryptophan. The D gene is left open where the match is weak. Clone size appears in some rows only: once, few, many, or a class for an expanded clone.

clone_size	d_call	j_call	v_call	cdr3_nt	cdr3_aa
-	TRBD2	TRBJ2-1	TRBV28	TGTGCCAGCAGTTTAAGCGGGAGAAGGAATGAGCAGTTCTTC	CASSLSGRRNEQFF
-	-	TRBJ2-2	TRBV6-6	TGTGCCAGCAATCACCTGCGGCCTAGCGTCATGGGGGAGCTGTTTTTT	CASNHLRPSVMGELFF
-	-	TRBJ1-1	TRBV2	TGTGCCAGCGGCGACCTCTCGGGGAGGTTTCGTCGATACACTGAAGCTTTCTTT	CASGDLSGRFRRYTEAFF
-	-	TRBJ1-1	TRBV5-1	TGCGCCAGCAGCTTGGATGGACAGTGGGACACTGAAGCTTTCTTT	CASSLDGQWDTEAFF
-	-	TRBJ1-6	TRBV5-1	TGCGCCAGCAGCTTGCTCTCCTCTTATAATTCACCCCTCCACTTT	CASSLLSSYNSPLHF
-	-	TRBJ2-7	TRBV18	TGTGCCAGCGCCCCAGTCTCCTACGAGCAGTACTTC	CASAPVSYEQYF
-	TRBD1	TRBJ2-7	TRBV5-1	TGCGCCAGCAGCTTTATCACGGGACAGGGCTACGAGCAGTACTTC	CASSFITGQGYEQYF
-	-	TRBJ1-5	TRBV21-1	TGTGCCAGCAGCCCCCCCTCAGGTGGCAATCAGCCCCAGCATTTT	CASSPPSGGNQPQHF
-	-	TRBJ1-2	TRBV7-8	TGTGCCAGCAGCTTAGAACGGGGGGCGCGTGGCTACACCTTC	CASSLERGARGYTF
-	-	TRBJ1-2	TRBV30	TGTGCCTGGAGTGGGGCGGGGGCTGGTGGCTACACCTTC	CAWSGAGAGGYTF
-	-	TRBJ2-1	TRBV6-4	TGTGCCAGGGTGGGTAGCGGCATGGGTGTATCCTACAATGAGCAGTTCTTC	CARVGSGMGVSYNEQFF
-	-	TRBJ2-7	TRBV5-1	TGCGCCAGCAGCTTGGCCGGGATTCCAAAGTACGAGCAGTACTTC	CASSLAGIPKYEQYF
-	-	TRBJ1-2	TRBV15	TGTGCCACCAGCAGGCGGGGAGACTATGGCTACACCTTC	CATSRRGDYGYTF
few	TRBD2	TRBJ2-1	TRBV6-5	TGTGCCAGCCGGACTAGCGGGAGGACCCAGTTCTTC	CASRTSGRTQFF
-	TRBD2	TRBJ2-7	TRBV7-6	TGTGCCAGCAGCTTAGGGGGACTAGCGGGAGAGTACGAGCAGTACTTC	CASSLGGLAGEYEQYF
-	-	TRBJ2-1	TRBV11-2	TGTGCCAGCAGCTCCGAGGGCGTCGGCGAGCAGTTCTTC	CASSSEGVGEQFF
-	TRBD1	TRBJ2-5	TRBV2	TGTGCCAGCAGTGAGGCGGACAGGGCTAAAGAGACCCAGTACTTC	CASSEADRAKETQYF
-	TRBD1	TRBJ1-2	TRBV5-1	TGCGCCAGCAGTTTGGCCGGGACAGGGAACTATGGCTACACCTTC	CASSLAGTGNYGYTF
-	-	TRBJ2-1	TRBV2	TGTGCCAGCAGTGACAGTCGAAGCTCCTACAATGAGCAGTTCTTC	CASSDSRSSYNEQFF
-	-	TRBJ1-1	TRBV6-4	TGTGCCAGCAGTAACGAGATGAACACTGAAGCTTTCTTT	CASSNEMNTEAFF
-	-	TRBJ2-3	TRBV14	TGTGCCAGCAGCCCCCACGGACAGTTTGGCAGGGATACGCAGTATTTT	CASSPHGQFGRDTQYF
-	TRBD2	TRBJ2-1	TRBV28	TGTGCCAGCAGTTTGCGGTCCGCGGGAGGTCGGGGTGAGCAGTTCTTC	CASSLRSAGGRGEQFF
-	-	TRBJ2-7	TRBV30	TGTGCCTGGAGGCCAAAGCCTACCTACGAGCAGTACTTC	CAWRPKPTYEQYF
-	-	TRBJ2-7	TRBV28	TGTGCCAGCAGTTTGTACTACGAGCAGTACTTC	CASSLYYEQYF
-	TRBD2	TRBJ2-1	TRBV11-3	TGTGCCAGCAGCCTCAGCGGGAGATATGGCAATGAGCAGTTCTTC	CASSLSGRYGNEQFF
-	-	TRBJ2-7	TRBV10-1	TGCGCCAGCAGTGACAGGGATCTGTTTTCTGGCGAGCAGTACTTC	CASSDRDLFSGEQYF
-	TRBD1	TRBJ1-5	TRBV15	TGTGCCACCAGCAGAGATAGTAATACAGGGGTGGGCAATCAGCCCCAGCATTTT	CATSRDSNTGVGNQPQHF
-	-	TRBJ1-2	TRBV21-1	TGTGCCAGCAGCTGGGACAGGGGATATGGCTACACCTTC	CASSWDRGYGYTF
few	TRBD1	TRBJ1-2	TRBV2	TGTGCCAGCAGCCTACAGGGGAACGAGAACTATGGCTACACCTTC	CASSLQGNENYGYTF
-	TRBD2	TRBJ2-1	TRBV28	TGTGCCAGCAGTTCCCCGGCTAGCGGGACTAGCAATGAGCAGTTCTTC	CASSSPASGTSNEQFF
-	TRBD2	TRBJ2-1	TRBV27	TGTGCCAGCAGCACCCAGGGTAGCGGGAGGGGCAATGAGCAGTTCTTC	CASSTQGSGRGNEQFF
-	-	TRBJ2-7	TRBV27	TGTGCCAGCTCGTCCTCCGGGACTGGAGACTACGAGCAGTACTTC	CASSSSGTGDYEQYF
-	TRBD1	TRBJ1-5	TRBV10-3	TGTGCCATCAGTGATAACAGGGGGCCTCGCAATCAGCCCCAGCATTTT	CAISDNRGPRNQPQHF
-	-	TRBJ2-7	TRBV11-2	TGTGCCAGCAGTAACACAATCTACGAGCAGTACTTC	CASSNTIYEQYF
-	-	TRBJ1-1	TRBV28	TGTGCCAGCAGTTCGCCGACAGGTTGGGACACTGAAGCTTTCTTT	CASSSPTGWDTEAFF
-	-	TRBJ1-1	TRBV7-9	TGTGCCAGCAGCTTAGGGCAAGTGGACACTGAAGCTTTCTTT	CASSLGQVDTEAFF
-	TRBD2	TRBJ2-5	TRBV29-1	TGCAGCGTCCAGGGGGTGCGGACTAGCGGGAGGGCCTCAGAGACCCAGTACTTC	CSVQGVRTSGRASETQYF
-	TRBD1	TRBJ1-1	TRBV29-1	TGCAGCGTGGGTGGCTTGACAGGGTCCTTTTCTGAAGCTTTCTTT	CSVGGLTGSFSEAFF
-	TRBD2	TRBJ2-1	TRBV28	TGTGCCAGCAGTTCCGCAGGGACTAGCGGGATGTTAAATGAGCAGTTCTTC	CASSSAGTSGMLNEQFF
-	-	TRBJ2-3	TRBV5-1	TGCGCCAGCAACGAACCGGGGGTAGATACGCAGTATTTT	CASNEPGVDTQYF
-	-	TRBJ1-4	TRBV6-1	TGTGCCAGCAGTGAAGACGGGGAGGATGAAAAACTGTTTTTT	CASSEDGEDEKLFF
-	-	TRBJ2-3	TRBV27	TGTGCCAGCAGTCCGCACAGGTATGGGGATACGCAGTATTTT	CASSPHRYGDTQYF
-	-	TRBJ2-1	TRBV6-5	TGTGCCAGCAGTTACTCACTGGCTAGAAACAATGAGCAGTTCTTC	CASSYSLARNNEQFF
-	-	TRBJ2-2	TRBV2	TGTGCCAGCAATGGGGGGGCGGCAGGGGAGCTGTTTTTT	CASNGGAAGELFF
few	-	TRBJ1-5	TRBV27	TGTGCCAGCAGTTTAAATCAGGGTAGGCAGCCCCAGCATTTT	CASSLNQGRQPQHF
-	-	TRBJ1-4	TRBV18	TGTGCCAGCTCACTACAGGGAGCAACTAATGAAAAACTGTTTTTT	CASSLQGATNEKLFF
-	-	TRBJ2-3	TRBV6-5	TGTGCCAGCAGTTACCAAAACGGGGTTCGGTATTTT	CASSYQNGVRYF
-	-	TRBJ2-1	TRBV6-5	TGTGCCAGCAAACCCGCCCGGGTAGCGAATGAGCAGTTCTTC	CASKPARVANEQFF
-	-	TRBJ1-2	TRBV20-1	TGCAGTGCTAGAGGCCGAGATGGCTACACCTTC	CSARGRDGYTF
-	TRBD1	TRBJ1-1	TRBV27	TGTGCCAGCAGCCAATCGGGACAGATGAACACTGAAGCTTTCTTT	CASSQSGQMNTEAFF
-	TRBD1	TRBJ2-1	TRBV27	TGTGCCAGCAGTGTGACAGGGTACAGCTCCTACAATGAGCAGTTCTTC	CASSVTGYSSYNEQFF
-	-	TRBJ2-1	TRBV5-1	TGCGCCAGCAGCTTGGCCGCAGGCCTGGTCAATGAGCAGTTCTTC	CASSLAAGLVNEQFF
-	TRBD1	TRBJ2-3	TRBV10-3	TGTGCCATCAGTTCGAGGACAGGGTTCACAGATACGCAGTATTTT	CAISSRTGFTDTQYF
-	TRBD1	TRBJ1-2	TRBV28	TGTGCCAGCAATTCCGCGGGGGTAGACAGGGGCTATGGCTACACCTTC	CASNSAGVDRGYGYTF
once	TRBD2	TRBJ2-7	TRBV2	TGTGCCAGCAGGCAGTCTAGCGGGGGAACCTACGAGCAGTACTTC	CASRQSSGGTYEQYF